The 21 T cell receptor beta chains given below trace back to one sample, sequenced in a study of cytomegalovirus exposure and HLA in healthy donors. This PCR relied on a set of 60 Vbeta primers and 13 Jbeta primers. Profiled with immunoSEQ multiplex PCR; TCRdb holds only in-frame clones, not every one. The sample gives more than 75,000 clones, 70% to 85% of which show up once; 2.5% is in the top ten. Sequenced sample: PBMCs. These receptors all stem from a young man in good health and CMV-seronegative.

The CDR3 DNA reads TGTGCCAGCAGCTTAGGGAGTCGTAGCAATCAGCCCCAGCATTTT. Amino acids: CASSLGSRSNQPQHF. The V and J genes are TRBV7-2 and TRBJ1-5, with D unclear. CDR1 is SGHTA, CDR2 FQGNSA, per germline. V lost 1 base and J lost 0, with 7 bases in between. This CDR3 contains 15 residues.

This clone was recorded a few times. This chain connects TRBV5-6 to TRBJ2-1, with TRBD2 as a possible D gene (5 bases). Germline V gene lookup returns CDR1 SGHDT and CDR2 YYEEEE. CDR3 size: 14 residues. Trimming stripped 2 bases from V and 5 bases from J, with 11 bases between. CDR3 sequence: CASSFGLEDNEQFF. CDR3 nucleotide sequence: TGTGCCAGCAGCTTCGGACTTGAAGACAATGAGCAGTTCTTC. The variable domain in full, with the rest retrieved from reference TRBV5-6 and TRBJ2-1, is DAGVTQSPTHLIKTRGQQVTLRCSPKSGHDTVSWYQQALGQGPQFIFQYYEEEERQRGNFPDRFSGHQFPNYSSELNVNALLLGDSALYLCASSFGLEDNEQFFGPGTRLTVL.

The rearrangement joins TRBV5-4 to TRBJ2-5; tentative D call: TRBD1 (6 bases). CDR1 and CDR2 from the germline V gene are SGHNT and YYREEE (reference sequence). Trimming shortened V by 0 bases and J by 5 bases, and 14 bases separated the two germline ends. The CDR3 loop spans 15 amino acids. DNA of the CDR3: TGTGCCAGCAGCTTGGAGATACAGGGTGGGGAGACCCAGTACTTC. It translates to CASSLEIQGGETQYF.

V is TRBV2 and J is TRBJ2-1; 7 bases map to TRBD1. The germline V gene encodes CDR1 SNHLY and CDR2 FYNNEI. The V and J ends lost 8 bases and 4 bases, in that order; junction bases with no gene match: 5. The CDR3 has 13 amino acids. In DNA, the CDR3 is TGTGCCAGCCAGGGGGTAGGGTACAATGAGCAGTTCTTC. Residues: CASQGVGYNEQFF.

Regarding this clone: At one of its ends the junction is not consistent with the germline gene, which may arise from a read error. J is TRBJ1-2 and V is TRBV20-1, with a weak D call TRBD1 (5 bases). Per germline, CDR1 DFQATT and CDR2 SNEGSKA (reference sequence). The CDR3 runs to 11 residues. DNA of the CDR3: TGCAGTGCTAGAGATCTCGTGACAGCTTTCTTC. Its translation is CSARDLVTAFF.

This chain joins TRBV19 and TRBJ2-1; TRBD2 aligns across 8 bases. Trimming removed 5 bases from V and 6 bases from J; junction bases left unmatched: 9. Looked up from germline, CDR1 is LNHDA and CDR2 is SQIVND (reference sequence). CDR3 size: 15 residues. The CDR3, as DNA: TGTGCCAGTAGTGGGAACGGGGGGGGTTCCAATGAGCAGTTCTTC. It yields the protein CASSGNGGGSNEQFF.

The CDR3 DNA sequence: TGTGCCAGCAGGAGGCTTGAGAACACTGAAGCTTTCTTT. Translation gives CASRRLENTEAFF. The chain combines TRBV2 with TRBJ1-1, with D unclear. Germline CDR1 SNHLY, CDR2 FYNNEI. The V end lost 6 bases, the J end lost 1 base, and 9 bases lay between the germline ends. The CDR3 has 13 residues.

The chain recombines TRBV7-3 with TRBJ2-3; possibly TRBD2 for D (6 bases). The CDR3 consists of 16 residues. Between the trimmed V and J ends, which lost 1 base and 0 bases, there was a span of 11 bases. In germline, CDR1 is SGHTA, CDR2 FQGTGA. The DNA of the CDR3 is TGTGCCAGCAGCTTAAAGACTAGGTCTAGCACAGATACGCAGTATTTT. Protein product: CASSLKTRSSTDTQYF.

This rearrangement joins TRBV6-4 to TRBJ1-1; the D gene is possibly TRBD1 (6 bases). CDR1 and CDR2 (germline): MRHNA, SNTAGT. Trimming removed 6 bases from V and 4 bases from J, with 15 bases in between. This CDR3 spans 14 amino acids. DNA of the CDR3: TGTGCCAGCAGGCTACAGGGATTGAGCACTGAAGCTTTCTTT. Encoded protein: CASRLQGLSTEAFF.

The chain joins TRBV27 to TRBJ2-7; 8 nucleotides agree with TRBD1. With V trimmed by 1 base and J by 4 bases, 3 bases remained unmatched. Germline lookup yields CDR1 MNHEY and CDR2 SMNVEV (reference sequence). The CDR3 has 14 amino acids. The CDR3 DNA sequence: TGTGCCAGCAGTTTATGGGACAGGTCTTACGAGCAGTACTTC. It is translated as CASSLWDRSYEQYF.

J is TRBJ2-2 and V is TRBV4-3, with D tentatively TRBD2 (7 bases). The CDR3 has 20 amino acids. Germline CDR1 reads LGHNA; CDR2 reads YSLEER. Trimming removed 4 bases from V and 3 bases from J, with 27 bases in between. The CDR3 coding sequence is TGCGCCAGCAGCCGAACGAGCTTTGGGGGGGGGCCGTTGGACACCGGGGAGCTGTTTTTT. It encodes CASSRTSFGGGPLDTGELFF.

The V call is TRBV30, the J call TRBJ2-3; D not certain. Germline V gene sequence: CDR1 GTSNPN, CDR2 SVGIG (reference sequence). This CDR3 has 12 amino acids. With 1 base removed from V and 5 bases from J, the gap between germline ends came to 7 bases. DNA for the CDR3: TGTGCCTGGAGTGGTTCTCTAGATACGCAGTATTTT. Translated, it gives CAWSGSLDTQYF.

The gene calls are TRBV6-5 and TRBJ2-5, with TRBD1 matching 7 bases. The tail of the sequence fits TRBJ2-7 better, so the J call may be wrong. Germline assignment: CDR1 MNHEY and CDR2 SVGAGI. The CDR3 is 12 residues long. The CDR3 here is CASSWDSYEQYF. CDR3 DNA sequence: TGTGCCAGCAGTTGGGACAGCTACGAGCAGTACTTC.

V usage is TRBV6-1 and J usage is TRBJ1-5; TRBD1 agrees at 7 bases. CDR1 and CDR2 from the germline V gene are MNHNS and SASEGT. The J segment lost 3 bases and the V segment lost 4 bases, leaving 3 bases of the junction unmatched. The CDR3 length is 14 residues. The CDR3 sequence is CASSGQGLNQPQHF. Written as DNA, the CDR3 is TGTGCCAGCAGTGGACAGGGCCTCAATCAGCCCCAGCATTTT.

The gene calls are TRBV5-6 and TRBJ2-3, with 13 nucleotides matching TRBD2. V was pared by 0 bases and J by 2 bases, with 6 bases of the junction left unmatched. CDR1 and CDR2 from the germline V gene are SGHDT and YYEEEE. This CDR3 spans 18 amino acids. CDR3 nucleotides: TGTGCCAGCAGCTTGGCGCGGACTAGCGGGAGCGTCACAGATACGCAGTATTTT. It is translated as CASSLARTSGSVTDTQYF.

This CDR3 reads CASSQEGRQNTEAFF. CDR3 bases: TGCGCCAGCAGCCAAGAGGGCAGGCAGAACACTGAAGCTTTCTTT. The chain combines TRBV4-1 with TRBJ1-1, with unresolved D. Trimming pared 0 bases from V and 1 base from J, leaving 9 bases between. The CDR3 runs 15 residues. The germline V gene has CDR1 MGHRA and CDR2 YSYEKL.

Here the CDR3 DNA reads TGTGCCAGCAGCTCCTTACAGGGAACGGCGACCCAGTACTTC. Protein: CASSSLQGTATQYF. V usage is TRBV5-6 and J usage is TRBJ2-5; TRBD1 might be the D (6 bases). Germline CDR1 SGHDT, CDR2 YYEEEE. This CDR3 is built from 14 residues. V was shortened by 3 bases and J by 7 bases, with 16 bases between the two germline ends.

The V and J genes are TRBV6-4 and TRBJ2-3, with D perhaps TRBD1 (5 bases). Germline CDR1 reads MRHNA; CDR2 reads SNTAGT. This CDR3 comprises 15 residues. The V and J ends lost 2 bases and 0 bases respectively, with 9 bases between them. The CDR3 nucleotides are TGTGCCAGCAGTGACGAAGGGGAAAGCACAGATACGCAGTATTTT. Translated: CASSDEGESTDTQYF.

The chain has TRBV27 and TRBJ2-1; D may be TRBD1 (6 bases). Germline V gene sequence: CDR1 MNHEY, CDR2 SMNVEV (reference sequence). Between the trimmed V and J ends, which lost 2 bases and 2 bases, there was a span of 13 bases. The CDR3 is 16 residues long. CDR3 protein: CASSLPGTSPYNEQFF. The CDR3 DNA is TGTGCCAGCAGTTTACCCGGGACATCCCCCTACAATGAGCAGTTCTTC.

V usage is TRBV27 and J usage is TRBJ2-7; 7 nucleotides line up with TRBD1. Germline V gives CDR1 MNHEY, CDR2 SMNVEV (reference sequence). The CDR3 length is 14 residues. Germline trimming cut 7 bases from V and 3 bases from J; bases unmatched to any gene: 9. The CDR3 sequence is CASKAGTEGYEQYF. The CDR3 DNA reads as TGTGCCAGCAAAGCCGGGACAGAGGGCTACGAGCAGTACTTC.

This chain uses TRBV5-1 with TRBJ1-6; D perhaps matches TRBD1 (6 bases). Trimming removed 5 bases at V and 14 bases at J, with 17 bases between. CDR3 size: 13 residues. The V gene's germline CDR1 is SGHRS and CDR2 YFSETQ. This CDR3 reads CASRDRPGETLHF. CDR3 sequence (DNA): TGCGCCAGCAGGGACAGACCGGGTGAGACCCTCCACTTT.